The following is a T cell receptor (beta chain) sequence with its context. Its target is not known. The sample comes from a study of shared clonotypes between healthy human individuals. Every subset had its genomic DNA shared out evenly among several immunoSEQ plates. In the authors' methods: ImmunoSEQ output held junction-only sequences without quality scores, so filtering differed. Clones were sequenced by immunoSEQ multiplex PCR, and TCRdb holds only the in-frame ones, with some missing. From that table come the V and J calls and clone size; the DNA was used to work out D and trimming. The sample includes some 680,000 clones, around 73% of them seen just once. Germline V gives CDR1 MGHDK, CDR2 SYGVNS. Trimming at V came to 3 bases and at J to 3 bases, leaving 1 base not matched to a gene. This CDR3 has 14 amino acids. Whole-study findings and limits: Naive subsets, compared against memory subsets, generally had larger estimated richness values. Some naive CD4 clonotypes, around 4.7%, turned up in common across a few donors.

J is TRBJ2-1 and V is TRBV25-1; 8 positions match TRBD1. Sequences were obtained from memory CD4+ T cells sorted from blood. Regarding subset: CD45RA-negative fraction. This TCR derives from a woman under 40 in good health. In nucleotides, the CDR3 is TGTGCCAGCAGTGACAGGGGGCTCTACAATGAGCAGTTCTTC. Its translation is CASSDRGLYNEQFF.